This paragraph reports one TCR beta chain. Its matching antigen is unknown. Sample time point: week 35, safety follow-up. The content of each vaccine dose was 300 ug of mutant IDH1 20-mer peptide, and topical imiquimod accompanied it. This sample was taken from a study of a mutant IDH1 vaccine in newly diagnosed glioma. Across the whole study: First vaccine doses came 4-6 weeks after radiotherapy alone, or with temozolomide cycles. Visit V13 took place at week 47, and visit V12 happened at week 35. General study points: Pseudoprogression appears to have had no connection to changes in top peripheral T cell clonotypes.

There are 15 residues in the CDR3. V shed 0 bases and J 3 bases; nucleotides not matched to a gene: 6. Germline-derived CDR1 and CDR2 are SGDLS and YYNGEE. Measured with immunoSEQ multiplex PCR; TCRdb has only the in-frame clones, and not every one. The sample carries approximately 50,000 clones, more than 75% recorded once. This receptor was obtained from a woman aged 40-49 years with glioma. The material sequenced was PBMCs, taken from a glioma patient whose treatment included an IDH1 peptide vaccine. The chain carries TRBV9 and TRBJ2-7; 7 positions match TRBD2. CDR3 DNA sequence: TGTGCCAGCAGCGTAGCCGGCGGGAGCCTCTACGAGCAGTACTTC. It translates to CASSVAGGSLYEQYF.